Following are 10 T cell receptor beta chains from one sample sequenced in a study of T cells in localized non-small cell lung cancer. This table comes from immunoSEQ multiplex PCR, and its TCRdb copy is limited to in-frame clones, with some not included. The sample holds more than 30,000 clones, 88% seen once. Sequenced here: peripheral blood mononuclear cells, sampled before any cancer treatment. The source of these receptors is a woman aged 40-69 years with stage III lung adenocarcinoma.

The CDR3 sequence is CASSLKGNTIYF. Here the CDR3 DNA reads TGTGCCAGCAGTTTGAAAGGAAACACCATATATTTT. V gene TRBV28 combines with J gene TRBJ1-3; no definite D call. V lost 3 bases and J 4 bases, leaving 4 bases between the germline ends. Germline V CDR1 and CDR2: MDHEN, SYDVKM. The CDR3 spans 12 residues.

This clone was seen a single time. This chain uses TRBV14 with TRBJ2-1; D is tentatively TRBD1 or TRBD2 (5 bases each). CDR1 is SGHDN and CDR2 is FVKESK in the germline V gene. V dropped 4 bases and J dropped 8 bases, with 21 bases sitting between them. The CDR3 loop spans 16 amino acids. CDR3 nucleotides: TGTGCCAGCAGCCTCCGGGTGGGGGTATTCGGCGATGAGCAGTTCTTC. As protein: CASSLRVGVFGDEQFF.

The chain links TRBV4-1 to TRBJ1-3; D is possibly TRBD1 (5 bases). Germline-derived CDR1 and CDR2 are MGHRA and YSYEKL. V was shortened by 2 bases and J by 1 base, with 6 bases between the two germline ends. The CDR3 runs to 14 residues. As DNA, the CDR3 is TGCGCCAGCAGCCAACCAGGGTCTGGAAACACCATATATTTT. It translates to CASSQPGSGNTIYF.

The chain carries TRBV7-8 and TRBJ2-7, with no clear D. V was clipped by 5 bases and J by 7 bases, with 24 bases between them. This CDR3 comprises 16 residues. Germline-derived CDR1 and CDR2 are SGHVS and FQNEAQ. The CDR3 sequence: CASSLKGSPDSGEQYF. CDR3 sequence (DNA): TGTGCCAGCAGCCTCAAAGGTAGCCCCGATTCTGGGGAGCAGTACTTC.

This clone was observed once. This chain joins TRBV7-6 and TRBJ1-5; 7 nucleotides line up with TRBD1. In germline, CDR1 is SGHVS, CDR2 FNYEAQ. With 5 bases clipped from V and 4 bases from J, the junction kept 11 bases outside the gene matches. This CDR3 has 16 residues. This chain's CDR3 is CASSPATGPLNQPQHF. The CDR3 nucleotides read TGTGCCAGCAGCCCGGCGACAGGGCCCTTAAATCAGCCCCAGCATTTT. Drawing the rest from reference TRBV7-6 and TRBJ1-5, the complete variable domain is GAGVSQSPRYKVTKRGQDVALRCDPISGHVSLYWYRQALGQGPEFLTYFNYEAQQDKSGLPNDRFSAERPEGSISTLTIQRTEQRDSAMYRCASSPATGPLNQPQHFGDGTRLSIL.

This chain uses TRBV7-3 with TRBJ2-3, with 7 nucleotides matching TRBD1. V gave up 5 bases and J gave up 5 bases; unmatched junction bases: 7. The germline V gene encodes CDR1 SGHTA and CDR2 FQGTGA. The CDR3 consists of 14 residues. CDR3 protein: CASSMTGHGDTQYF. In nucleotides, the CDR3 is TGTGCCAGCAGCATGACAGGGCACGGAGATACGCAGTATTTT.

The chain recombines TRBV5-1 with TRBJ1-4; 7 bases map to TRBD1. V lost 6 bases, J lost 3 bases, and 8 bases stayed unmatched. This CDR3 spans 15 amino acids. CDR1 is SGHRS, CDR2 YFSETQ, per germline. CDR3 in DNA: TGCGCCAGCACCCAGGGGGGAGGTTCTAATGAAAAACTGTTTTTT. Amino acids: CASTQGGGSNEKLFF.

This chain uses TRBV19 with TRBJ1-1; D not resolved. The CDR3 is 14 residues long. Deletions cut 3 bases from V and 2 bases from J, with 10 bases between. CDR1 and CDR2 (germline): LNHDA, SQIVND (reference sequence). CDR3 DNA: TGTGCCAGTAGTATTGGGGAGGGTAACACTGAAGCTTTCTTT. Encoded protein: CASSIGEGNTEAFF.

V usage is TRBV19 and J usage is TRBJ2-1; 7 positions agree with TRBD1. The V segment lost 8 bases and the J segment 7 bases; nucleotides outside the gene matches: 8. The CDR3 is 13 residues long. The germline CDR1 and CDR2 sequences are LNHDA and SQIVND (reference sequence). The CDR3 sequence: CASSPDRRNEQFF. The CDR3 region has the DNA TGTGCCAGTTCCCCGGACAGGAGGAATGAGCAGTTCTTC.

The chain couples TRBV28 to TRBJ2-6; 8 positions match TRBD1. Germline V gene lookup returns CDR1 MDHEN and CDR2 SYDVKM. This CDR3 is 17 amino acids long. V was pared by 3 bases and J by 4 bases, with 8 bases of the junction left unmatched. The CDR3 sequence is CASSFSGRGQGANVLTF. The CDR3 region has the DNA TGTGCCAGCAGTTTCAGCGGCAGGGGGCAGGGGGCCAACGTCCTGACTTTC.